Listed here is a single T cell receptor (beta chain). No antigen is known for it. This sample stems from a study of STAT5B mutations in CD4+ large granular lymphocyte leukemia. Overall study: Healthy donors showed HLA-associated enrichment of the CDR3 'QG' motif.

Generated by immunoSEQ multiplex PCR, the TCRdb table keeps only in-frame clones and is missing some. Counted here are tens of thousands of clones, approximately 79% occurring once; the ten biggest clones make up about 2%. Germline CDR1 and CDR2: MRHNA and SNTAGT. This CDR3 is 13 amino acids long. V lost 3 bases, J lost 4 bases, and 9 bases lay in between. Regarding the study as a whole: TRBV06-family usage was enriched in top patient clones (8/27) versus controls (2/35).

This TCR came from a human donor in good health. Specimen: CD4+ T cells from blood buffy coats. The V call is TRBV6-4, the J call TRBJ1-2, with a weak D call TRBD1 (6 bases). This chain's CDR3 is CASSEQGGYGYTF. The CDR3 nucleotides are TGTGCCAGCAGTGAACAGGGCGGCTATGGCTACACCTTC.